Listed here is a single TCR beta chain. Antigen unknown. The data were taken from a study of cytomegalovirus exposure and HLA in healthy donors. V lost 3 bases to trimming and J lost 1 base, with 11 bases between them. The CDR3 length is 14 residues. CDR1 SGHNT and CDR2 YYREEE come from the germline V gene (reference sequence). 13 Jbeta primers and 60 Vbeta primers were used for the PCR. Source study methods: Later reanalysis found 60 million to 90 million unique TCR beta chains, 10 million to 14 million of them shared. Profiled with immunoSEQ multiplex PCR; TCRdb holds only in-frame clones, not every one. V and J calls plus clone size are reproduced from that table; the DNA served to infer D and trimming. The data show under 200,000 clones, around 76% seen once. Whole-study results and caveats: The study listed some 160 cytomegalovirus-associated TCR beta chains.

Sequencing used PBMCs. The chain has TRBV5-4 and TRBJ2-7; possible D gene TRBD2, 7 bases. The TCR was taken from a girl aged 5-17 years in good health and CMV-seropositive. The CDR3 protein is CASSSGGPSYEQYF. CDR3 DNA sequence: TGTGCCAGCAGCTCGGGGGGCCCGTCCTACGAGCAGTACTTC.